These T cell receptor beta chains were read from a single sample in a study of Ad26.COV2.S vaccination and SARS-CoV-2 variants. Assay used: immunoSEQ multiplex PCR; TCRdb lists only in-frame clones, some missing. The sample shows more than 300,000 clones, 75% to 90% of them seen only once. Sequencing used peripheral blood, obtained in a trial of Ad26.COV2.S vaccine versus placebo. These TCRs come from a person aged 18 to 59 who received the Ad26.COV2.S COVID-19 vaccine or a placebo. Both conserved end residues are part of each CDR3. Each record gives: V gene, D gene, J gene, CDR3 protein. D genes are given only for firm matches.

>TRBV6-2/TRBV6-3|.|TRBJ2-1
CASSPWGIEVGEQFF
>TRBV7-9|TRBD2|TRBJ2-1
CASSLFGAGLSRSEQFF
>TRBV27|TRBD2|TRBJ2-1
CASSLLSGRPNEQFF
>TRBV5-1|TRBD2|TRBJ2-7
CASSVLLAGGSEQYF
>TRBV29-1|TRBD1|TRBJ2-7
CSAGLFPGQGGYEQYF
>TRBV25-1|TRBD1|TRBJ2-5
CASSGTGQRETQYF
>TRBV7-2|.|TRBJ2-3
CASSYGAASTDTQYF
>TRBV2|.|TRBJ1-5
CASSEVSGLRPQHF
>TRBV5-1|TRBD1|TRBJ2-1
CASSLTGDSYNEQFF
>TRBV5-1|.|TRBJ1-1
CASRPAGDTEAFF
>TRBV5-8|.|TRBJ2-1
CASSRGEAYNEQFF
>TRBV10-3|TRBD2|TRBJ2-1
CAIRDSSGRVSYNEQFF
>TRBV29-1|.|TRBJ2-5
CSVGQGETQYF
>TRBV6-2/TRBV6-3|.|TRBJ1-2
CASSPRIGRLNYGYTF
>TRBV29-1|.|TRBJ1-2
CSVGYRGYTF
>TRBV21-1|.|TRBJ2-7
CARYIGTGFREQYF
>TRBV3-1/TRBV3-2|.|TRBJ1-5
CASSQETSPNQPQHF
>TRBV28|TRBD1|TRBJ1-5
CASSLSLTGEGNQPQHF
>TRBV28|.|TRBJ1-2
CASSAGQNYGYTF
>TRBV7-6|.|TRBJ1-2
CASSLGPGAYGYTF
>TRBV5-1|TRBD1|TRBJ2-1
CASRPTGTGGSDEQFF
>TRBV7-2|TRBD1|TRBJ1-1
CASSSRTGDTEAFF
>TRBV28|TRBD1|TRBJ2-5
CASSSPGGGETQYF
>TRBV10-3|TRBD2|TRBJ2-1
CAMTAGLANYNEQFF
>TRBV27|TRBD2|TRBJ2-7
CASSLSRGGSYEQYF
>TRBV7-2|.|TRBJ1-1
CASSLGLGASPLNTEAFF
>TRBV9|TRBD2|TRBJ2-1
CASSVAGTSGSDEQFF
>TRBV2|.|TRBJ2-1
CASISYLPNEQFF
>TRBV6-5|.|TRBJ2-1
CASWNGALTNNEQFF
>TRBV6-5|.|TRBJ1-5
CASREVSNQPQHF
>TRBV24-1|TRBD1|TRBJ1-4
CATSETGTGNEKLFF
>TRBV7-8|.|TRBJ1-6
CASSPLRGGSNSPLHF
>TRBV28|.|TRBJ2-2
CASSPSTLTGELFF
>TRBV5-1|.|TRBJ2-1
CASSLDKSYYNEQFF
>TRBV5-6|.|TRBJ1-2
CASSTPERGYTF
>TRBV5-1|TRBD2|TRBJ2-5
CASSLPSSGGETQYF
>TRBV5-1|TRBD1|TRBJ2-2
CASSWGTGDTGELFF
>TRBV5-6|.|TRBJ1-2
CASTLGKSYGYTF
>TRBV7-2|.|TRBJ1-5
CASSLGPYSNQPQHF
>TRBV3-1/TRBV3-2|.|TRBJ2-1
CASSHGTLGPYNEQFF
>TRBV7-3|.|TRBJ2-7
CASSLGPVPTYEQYF
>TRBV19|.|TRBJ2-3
CASSKQILTDTQYF
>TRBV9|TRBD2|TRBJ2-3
CASSVEGLAGGRADTQYF
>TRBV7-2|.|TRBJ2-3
CASSLGGPVSLSTDTQYF
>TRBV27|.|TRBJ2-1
CASSSRHSSYNEQFF
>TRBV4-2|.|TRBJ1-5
CASSLTRGSNQPQHF
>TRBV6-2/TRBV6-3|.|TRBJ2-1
CASSITSAYNEQFF
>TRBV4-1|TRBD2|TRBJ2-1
CASRQTSGSYNEQFF
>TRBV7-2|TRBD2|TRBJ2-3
CASSVLAGGRADTQYF
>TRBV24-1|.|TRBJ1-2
CATSDSAATGTGYTF